The sequence of this T cell receptor (beta chain) was determined in a study of cytomegalovirus exposure and HLA in healthy donors. General study points: CMV serostatus alone was available as immune exposure information. Researchers left out some V segments, among them TRBV6-2 and TRBV6-3, as indistinguishable. Later work associated roughly 17,000 TCR beta sequences with HLA alleles at 0.05 false discovery rate. Prediction of most subjects' HLA-A and HLA-B alleles by TCR beta sequences was reportedly accurate.

As for this clone: The target antigen is unknown.

Germline values: CDR1 SGHNT, CDR2 YYREEE (reference sequence). The V end lost 1 base, the J end lost 0 bases, and 11 bases lay between the germline ends. The CDR3 has 15 residues. PCR was performed using 60 Vbeta and 13 Jbeta primers. Produced via immunoSEQ multiplex PCR; TCRdb's table is partial and in-frame only. In the table there are some 270,000 clones, around 90% of which are singletons. The receptor was derived from a girl aged 2-10 years in good health and CMV-seronegative. The sequencing sample was made of PBMCs. This chain uses TRBV5-4 with TRBJ2-7; D is possibly TRBD1 (7 bases). As DNA, the CDR3 is TGTGCCAGCAGCTTGCCGGGGGACAGCTCCTACGAGCAGTACTTC. Encoded protein: CASSLPGDSSYEQYF.